The 30 T cell receptor beta chains given below trace back to one sample, sequenced in a study of human T cells and chemical hapten exposure. Noted time point: healthy volunteer bleed at 6 weeks. Someone pulled total RNA out of unfractionated whole blood. A single record per CDR3 protein comes from TCRdb applying MiXCR to the RACE reads. Counted here are approximately 81,000 distinct CDR3 sequences, 7% to 9% occurring once; the ten biggest clones make up about 1.4%. Sequencing was done on a sample of whole blood. The source is a male donor in good health. Some clones in this sample may be carry-over from other donors' samples.

This clonotype has a count of ten or more. The chain has TRBV3-1 and TRBJ1-1, with TRBD1 matching 9 bases. Trimming cost V 3 bases and J 7 bases; bases outside gene matches: 6. This CDR3 comprises 14 residues. Germline V gives CDR1 LGHDT, CDR2 YNNKEL (reference sequence). CDR3 protein: CASSQTGGGSEAFF. In DNA form, the CDR3 reads TGTGCCAGCAGCCAGACAGGGGGGGGGAGTGAAGCTTTCTTT.

The rearrangement joins TRBV18 to TRBJ2-7, with D possibly matching TRBD2 (5 bases). This CDR3 is 13 amino acids long. V lost 3 bases, J lost 1 base, and 7 bases lay in between. Germline-derived CDR1 and CDR2 are KGHSH and LQKENI. The CDR3 loop reads CASSPRDSYEQYF. CDR3 sequence (DNA): TGTGCCAGCTCACCCCGGGATTCCTACGAGCAGTACTTC.

This clonotype was counted ten times or more. The rearrangement links TRBV6-6 to TRBJ1-5; possible D gene TRBD1, 6 bases. V was cut by 7 bases and J by 0 bases, with 16 bases left in between. The germline V gene encodes CDR1 MNHNY and CDR2 SVGAGI (reference sequence). CDR3 length: 16 amino acids. CDR3 coding DNA: TGTGCCAGCAATCCTCGGGGAGGGGGTAGCAATCAGCCCCAGCATTTT. Amino acids: CASNPRGGGSNQPQHF.

In its sample, this clonotype was seen many times. In DNA, the CDR3 is TGCAGCGTTGAAGATGTTGGGGGGAAGGGCTACACCTTC. Translation: CSVEDVGGKGYTF. The genes are TRBV29-1 and TRBJ1-2, with D possibly being TRBD1 (5 bases). Germline V gene sequence: CDR1 SQVTM, CDR2 ANQGSEA. The V end lost 0 bases, the J end lost 8 bases, and 13 bases lay between the germline ends. The length of the CDR3 is 13 residues. The variable domain in full, completed from reference TRBV29-1 and TRBJ1-2, reads SAVISQKPSRDICQRGTSLTIQCQVDSQVTMMFWYRQQPGQSLTLIATANQGSEATYESGFVIDKFPISRPNLTFSTLTVSNMSPEDSSIYLCSVEDVGGKGYTFGSGTRLTVV.

A note on this clonotype: This sequence may be a read error, since a much larger clone differs from it by one base. The CDR3 ends on some other residue instead of the conserved phenylalanine or tryptophan, so this is likely a read error. V gene TRBV7-8 combines with J gene TRBJ2-5, with 9 nucleotides matching TRBD1. Germline CDR1 and CDR2: SGHVS and FQNEAQ. Trimming cost V 8 bases and J 2 bases; bases outside gene matches: 15. The CDR3 sequence is 17 residues long. This chain's CDR3 is CASGREGKGQGQETQYL. CDR3 nucleotide sequence: TGTGCCAGCGGAAGGGAGGGGAAGGGACAGGGACAAGAGACCCAGTACCTC.

The rearrangement joins TRBV30 to TRBJ2-7, with unresolved D. Germline CDR1 reads GTSNPN; CDR2 reads SVGIG (reference sequence). V lost 4 bases and J 2 bases, leaving 12 bases between the germline ends. The CDR3 loop spans 13 amino acids. The CDR3 coding sequence is TGTGCCTGGATTGTCTCAGGTACCTACGAGCAGTACTTC. It specifies CAWIVSGTYEQYF.

V is TRBV6-5 and J is TRBJ2-1; the match to TRBD2 covers 7 bases. This CDR3 comprises 17 residues. Germline V gives CDR1 MNHEY, CDR2 SVGAGI. V lost 7 bases and J lost 4; bases outside the gene matches: 16. This CDR3 is CASTTGPPAGNYNEQFF. DNA of the CDR3: TGTGCCAGCACCACCGGCCCCCCAGCGGGAAATTACAATGAGCAGTTCTTC.

The V and J genes are TRBV6-6 and TRBJ2-2; either TRBD1 or TRBD2 may supply D (5 bases each). The V and J ends lost 6 bases and 7 bases respectively, with 15 bases between them. The V gene's germline CDR1 is MNHNY and CDR2 SVGAGI (reference sequence). This CDR3 comprises 14 residues. The CDR3 DNA reads as TGTGCCAGCAGCCGGGACGAACTAGGCGGGGAGCTGTTTTTT. As protein: CASSRDELGGELFF.

This clonotype was detected only a few times. The chain employs TRBV7-9 and TRBJ2-7, with 7 bases identical to TRBD1. V lost 0 bases and J lost 2; bases outside the gene matches: 7. This CDR3 is 16 amino acids long. Germline CDR1 and CDR2: SEHNR and FQNEAQ (reference sequence). The CDR3 DNA follows: TGTGCCAGCAGCTTAGCGCAAGGACAGGCGACCTACGAGCAGTACTTC. It encodes CASSLAQGQATYEQYF.

CDR3 protein: CASSRGSYEQYF. The CDR3 DNA reads TGTGCCAGCAGTCGAGGCTCCTACGAGCAGTACTTC. The rearrangement joins TRBV12-3 or TRBV12-4 to TRBJ2-7, with no clear D. This CDR3 has 12 amino acids. Trimming removed 5 bases at V and 0 bases at J, with 5 bases between.

This clonotype occurred a few times. This chain links TRBV10-3 with TRBJ1-1; D remains ambiguous. The germline gives CDR1 ENHRY, CDR2 SYGVKD. CDR3 length equals 17 residues. The ends were cut back, 0 bases at V and 0 bases at J, with 14 bases in the middle. CDR3 in DNA: TGTGCCATCAGTGAGTCCGGCTTGACTGGCCTGAACACTGAAGCTTTCTTT. Protein product: CAISESGLTGLNTEAFF.

This clonotype was seen more than once but under ten times. The chain combines TRBV27 with TRBJ2-1; 7 bases are a match to TRBD2. The CDR3 is 18 amino acids. The J segment lost 7 bases and the V segment lost 4 bases, leaving 19 bases of the junction unmatched. CDR1 MNHEY and CDR2 SMNVEV come from the germline V gene (reference sequence). CDR3 coding DNA: TGTGCCAGCAGTTCCTTAGGACTACTAGCGTCCGGGGGGAATGAGCAGTTCTTC. Protein: CASSSLGLLASGGNEQFF.

This clonotype was seen a handful of times. For the CDR3, the DNA is TGTGCCAGCAGCCGCCGTGAAATAGAAGGCTCAGATACGCAGTATTTT. Translation: CASSRREIEGSDTQYF. V and J are TRBV6-2 or TRBV6-3 and TRBJ2-3; the D is unclear. This CDR3 spans 16 amino acids. The V and J ends lost 6 bases and 4 bases respectively, with 20 bases between them. Germline CDR1 reads MNHEY; CDR2 reads SVGEGT.

This chain links TRBV10-3 with TRBJ2-1; TRBD1 aligns across 9 bases. Germline V gene lookup returns CDR1 ENHRY and CDR2 SYGVKD. The CDR3 length is 14 residues. V was clipped by 7 bases and J by 8 bases; unmatched bases: 9. The CDR3 sequence is CAITPRTGADEQFF. As DNA, the CDR3 is TGTGCCATCACTCCCCGGACAGGGGCCGATGAGCAGTTCTTC.

About this clonotype: A much larger clone lies a single base off, so this may be a read error. The rearrangement links TRBV6-5 to TRBJ2-7; 11 bases are a match to TRBD1. Trimming at V came to 2 bases and at J to 3 bases, leaving 0 bases not matched to a gene. This CDR3 has 14 residues. Germline CDR1 reads MNHEY; CDR2 reads SVGAGI. CDR3 in DNA: TGTGCCAGCAGTTACGGGACAGGGGGCTACGAGCAGTACTTC. Its protein product is CASSYGTGGYEQYF.

This clonotype was seen many times. The chain combines TRBV7-2 with TRBJ2-5; TRBD2 aligns across 12 bases. V dropped 3 bases and J dropped 2; count of bases not matched to a gene: 16. This CDR3 comprises 20 residues. The germline V gene encodes CDR1 SGHTA and CDR2 FQGNSA. The CDR3 nucleotides are TGTGCCAGCAGCTTCCTCGCCCTAGCGGGGGGGAAACCCAAACAAGAGACCCAGTACTTC. It translates to CASSFLALAGGKPKQETQYF.

V gene TRBV29-1 combines with J gene TRBJ2-6; D is unclear. The CDR3 loop spans 13 amino acids. V shed 2 bases and J shed 3 bases, with 5 bases lying between them. CDR1 and CDR2 from the germline V gene are SQVTM and ANQGSEA. CDR3 loop: CSVEMGGANVLTF. As DNA, the CDR3 is TGCAGCGTTGAAATGGGTGGGGCCAACGTCCTGACTTTC.

The table lists this clonotype with a few counts. V and J are TRBV7-6 and TRBJ2-1; D tentatively reads TRBD1 or TRBD2 (5 bases each). CDR1 is SGHVS, CDR2 FNYEAQ, per germline. The CDR3 is made up of 17 amino acids. Trimming removed 5 bases from V and 0 bases from J, with 17 bases in between. As DNA, the CDR3 is TGTGCCAGCAGCCTCAAGGTCGGGGCAAGCTCCTACAATGAGCAGTTCTTC. Translated, it gives CASSLKVGASSYNEQFF.

This clonotype was recorded at least ten times. The chain has TRBV7-8 and TRBJ2-7; perhaps TRBD1 as D (6 bases). Looked up from germline, CDR1 is SGHVS and CDR2 is FQNEAQ. V shed 3 bases and J shed 2 bases, with 11 bases lying between them. The CDR3 runs to 14 residues. This CDR3 is CASSFGQGPYEQYF. The CDR3 DNA reads as TGTGCCAGCAGCTTTGGGCAGGGGCCCTACGAGCAGTACTTC.

The rearrangement joins TRBV27 to TRBJ2-7, with 8 bases lining up with TRBD2. Germline-derived CDR1 and CDR2 are MNHEY and SMNVEV (reference sequence). The trim removed 0 bases at V and 4 bases at J, leaving 2 bases unmatched. This CDR3 has 14 amino acids. The CDR3 sequence is CASSLSASGYEQYF. The CDR3 DNA reads as TGTGCCAGCAGTTTATCCGCTAGCGGGTACGAGCAGTACTTC.

This clonotype was observed a few times. This sequence joins TRBV7-6 and TRBJ1-1; D perhaps matches TRBD1 (5 bases). Trimming removed 3 bases at V and 1 base at J, with 12 bases between. The V gene's germline CDR1 is SGHVS and CDR2 FNYEAQ. CDR3 length: 15 residues. CDR3 nucleotide sequence: TGTGCCAGCAGCTTTGAGGCAGGGCGGAACACTGAAGCTTTCTTT. Protein: CASSFEAGRNTEAFF. The whole variable domain, filled in from reference TRBV7-6 and TRBJ1-1, reads GAGVSQSPRYKVTKRGQDVALRCDPISGHVSLYWYRQALGQGPEFLTYFNYEAQQDKSGLPNDRFSAERPEGSISTLTIQRTEQRDSAMYRCASSFEAGRNTEAFFGQGTRLTVV.

This clonotype was counted only a few times. The rearrangement joins TRBV7-9 to TRBJ1-1; D might be TRBD1 (5 bases). The CDR3 sequence is 13 residues long. V dropped 1 base and J dropped 4 bases, with 7 bases sitting between them. Germline loops: CDR1 SEHNR, CDR2 FQNEAQ (reference sequence). CDR3 nucleotide sequence: TGTGCCAGCAGCTTAGAAAGGGGCACTGAAGCTTTCTTT. It encodes CASSLERGTEAFF.

This clonotype was recorded at least ten times. This sequence joins TRBV29-1 and TRBJ2-1; 7 bases match TRBD1. Per germline, CDR1 SQVTM and CDR2 ANQGSEA. This CDR3 contains 14 residues. The trim removed 5 bases at V and 1 base at J, leaving 5 bases unmatched. The CDR3 reads CSVPTGDSYNEQFF. In nucleotides, the CDR3 is TGCAGCGTTCCAACAGGGGATTCCTACAATGAGCAGTTCTTC.

J is TRBJ2-3 and V is TRBV6-2 or TRBV6-3; TRBD2 agrees at 8 bases. Trimming cost V 3 bases and J 6 bases; bases outside gene matches: 11. CDR3 size: 16 residues. Germline lookup yields CDR1 MNHEY and CDR2 SVGEGT. This chain's CDR3 is CASSYLPGGEEDTQYF. For the CDR3, the DNA is TGTGCCAGCAGTTATCTCCCCGGGGGGGAGGAGGATACGCAGTATTTT.

The chain is built from TRBV12-3 or TRBV12-4 and TRBJ2-1; D is possibly TRBD1 or TRBD2 (6 bases each). With 5 bases removed from V and 7 bases from J, the gap between germline ends came to 12 bases. The CDR3 length is 13 residues. CDR3 DNA: TGTGCCAGCAGTAGGGGGGCTTGGAATGAGCAGTTCTTC. It yields the protein CASSRGAWNEQFF.

The DNA of the CDR3 is TGTGCCAGCAGTTACTCGCCCGGGACTGGGGGAAACACCATATATTTT. This sequence encodes CASSYSPGTGGNTIYF. This chain links TRBV6-5 with TRBJ1-3; possibly TRBD1 for D (5 bases). The length of the CDR3 is 16 residues. CDR1 is MNHEY, CDR2 SVGAGI, per germline. V gave up 0 bases and J gave up 4 bases, with 13 bases separating them.

In this sample, this clonotype turned up a few times. The chain recombines TRBV6-1 with TRBJ1-1, with D possibly TRBD1 on 6 matching bases. The V gene's germline CDR1 is MNHNS and CDR2 SASEGT. Trimming stripped 8 bases from V and 1 base from J, with 8 bases between. The length of the CDR3 is 12 residues. The CDR3: CASADRNTEAFF. CDR3 nucleotide sequence: TGTGCCAGCGCGGACAGGAACACTGAAGCTTTCTTT.

This clonotype was observed a handful of times. The chain uses TRBV29-1 and TRBJ2-3; either TRBD1 or TRBD2 may fit D (7 bases each). Deletions cut 6 bases from V and 4 bases from J, with 17 bases between. This CDR3 is built from 14 residues. Germline CDR1 SQVTM, CDR2 ANQGSEA. The CDR3 nucleotides are TGCAGCGTCCGACAGGGAGGGAGCGCAGATACGCAGTATTTT. It is translated as CSVRQGGSADTQYF.

The sample holds many counts of this clonotype. The chain carries TRBV27 and TRBJ1-1, with D uncertain. V lost 7 bases to trimming and J lost 6 bases, with 9 bases between them. The CDR3 covers 11 residues. The germline CDR1 and CDR2 sequences are MNHEY and SMNVEV (reference sequence). The CDR3 coding sequence is TGTGCCAGCAAAAGTTTCGCTGAAGCTTTCTTT. Residues: CASKSFAEAFF.

CDR3 DNA sequence: TGTGCCAGCAGCCAAGATTCAGGGGAGGACACTGAAGCTTTCTTT. Its protein product is CASSQDSGEDTEAFF. The chain combines TRBV4-2 with TRBJ1-1; D might be TRBD1 (6 bases). Germline values: CDR1 LGHNA, CDR2 YNFKEQ. Trimming left V 0 bases short and J 3 bases short, with 11 bases between. The CDR3 is 15 amino acids.